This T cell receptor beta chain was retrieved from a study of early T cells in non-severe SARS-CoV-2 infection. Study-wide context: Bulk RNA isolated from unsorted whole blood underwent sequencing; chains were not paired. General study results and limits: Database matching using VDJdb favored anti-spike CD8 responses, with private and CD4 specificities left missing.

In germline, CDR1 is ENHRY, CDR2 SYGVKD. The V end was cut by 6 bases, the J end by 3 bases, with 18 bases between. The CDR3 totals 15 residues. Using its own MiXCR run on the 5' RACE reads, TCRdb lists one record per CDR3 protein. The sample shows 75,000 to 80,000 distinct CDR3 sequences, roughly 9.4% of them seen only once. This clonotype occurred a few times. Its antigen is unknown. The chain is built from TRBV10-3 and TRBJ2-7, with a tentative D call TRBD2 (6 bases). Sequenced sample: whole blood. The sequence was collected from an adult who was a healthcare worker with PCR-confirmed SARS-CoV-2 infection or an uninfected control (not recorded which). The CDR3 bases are TGTGCCATCAGCCCGGGAAGCGGGCTTATCTACGAGCAGTACTTC. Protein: CAISPGSGLIYEQYF.